This entry concerns a single TCR beta chain. Its antigen is unidentified. Germline values: CDR1 GTSNPN, CDR2 SVGIG (reference sequence). With V trimmed by 8 bases and J by 5 bases, 12 bases remained unmatched. The CDR3 spans 13 residues. TCRdb reprocessed the RT-PCR reads via MiXCR and lists one record per CDR3 protein. The data contain 500,000 to 600,000 distinct CDR3 sequences, roughly 10% of them singletons. This entry comes from a study of response to subunit inactivated influenza vaccine. Study-wide findings and caveats: After each seasonal influenza vaccination, few new T cells are recruited, the authors suggested.

The specimen comprised PBMCs from blood, sampled on the day of vaccination. The V call is TRBV30, the J call TRBJ2-7; 7 positions match TRBD1. The TCR sequence derives from a man aged 50 or older who received an inactivated influenza vaccine. CDR3 sequence reads: CAGTGTARDEQYF. CDR3 DNA: TGTGCCGGCACCGGGACAGCGAGAGACGAGCAGTACTTC.